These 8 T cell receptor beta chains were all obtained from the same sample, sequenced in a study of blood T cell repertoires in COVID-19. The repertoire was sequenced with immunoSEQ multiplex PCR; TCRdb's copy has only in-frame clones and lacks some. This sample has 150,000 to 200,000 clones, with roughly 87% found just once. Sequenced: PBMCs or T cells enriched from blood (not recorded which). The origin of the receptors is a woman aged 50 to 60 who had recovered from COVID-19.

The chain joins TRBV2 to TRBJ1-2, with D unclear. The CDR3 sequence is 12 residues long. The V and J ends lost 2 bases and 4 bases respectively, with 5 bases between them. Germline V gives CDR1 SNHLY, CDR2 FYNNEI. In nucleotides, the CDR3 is TGTGCCAGCAGTGAACGGAGCTATGGCTACACCTTC. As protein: CASSERSYGYTF. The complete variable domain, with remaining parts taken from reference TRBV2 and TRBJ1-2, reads EPEVTQTPSHQVTQMGQEVILRCVPISNHLYFYWYRQILGQKVEFLVSFYNNEISEKSEIFDDQFSVERPDGSNFTLKIRSTKLEDSAMYFCASSERSYGYTFGSGTRLTVV.

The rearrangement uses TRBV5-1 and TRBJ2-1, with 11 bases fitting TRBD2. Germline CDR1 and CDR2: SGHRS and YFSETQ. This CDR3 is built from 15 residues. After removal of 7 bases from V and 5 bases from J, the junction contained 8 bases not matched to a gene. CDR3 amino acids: CASASGRLGDNEQFF. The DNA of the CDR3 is TGCGCCAGCGCTAGCGGGAGGCTGGGGGACAATGAGCAGTTCTTC.

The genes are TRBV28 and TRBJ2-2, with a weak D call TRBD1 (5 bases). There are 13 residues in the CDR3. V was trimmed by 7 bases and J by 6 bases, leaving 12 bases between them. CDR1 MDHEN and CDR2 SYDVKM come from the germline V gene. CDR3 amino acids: CASNDGAAGELFF. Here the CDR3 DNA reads TGTGCCAGCAATGATGGGGCCGCCGGGGAGCTGTTTTTT.

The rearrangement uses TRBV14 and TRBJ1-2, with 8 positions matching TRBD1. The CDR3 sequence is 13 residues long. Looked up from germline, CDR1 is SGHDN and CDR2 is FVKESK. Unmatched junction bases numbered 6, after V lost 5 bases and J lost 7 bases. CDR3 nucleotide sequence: TGTGCCAGCAGCGGACAGGGTAGAATTGGCTACACCTTC. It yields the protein CASSGQGRIGYTF.

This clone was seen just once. The CDR3 loop reads CASSPGTLSRETQYF. The CDR3 region has the DNA TGTGCCAGCTCCCCTGGGACTTTGTCGAGGGAGACCCAGTACTTC. The chain is built from TRBV5-6 and TRBJ2-5; possibly TRBD2 for D (6 bases). This CDR3 region has 15 residues. Germline CDR1 reads SGHDT; CDR2 reads YYEEEE. V gave up 7 bases and J gave up 5 bases, with 21 bases separating them.

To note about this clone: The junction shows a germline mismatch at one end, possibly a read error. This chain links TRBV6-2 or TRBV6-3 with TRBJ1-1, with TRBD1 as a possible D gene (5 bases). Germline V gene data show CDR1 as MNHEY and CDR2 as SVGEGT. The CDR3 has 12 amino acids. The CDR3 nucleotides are TGTGCCAGCAGTTACGCCCCTCCACAGGCCTCCTTT. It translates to CASSYAPPQASF.

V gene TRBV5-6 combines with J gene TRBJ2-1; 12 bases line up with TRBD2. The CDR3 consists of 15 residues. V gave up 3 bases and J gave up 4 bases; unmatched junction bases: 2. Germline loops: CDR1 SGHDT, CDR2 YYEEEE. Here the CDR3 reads CASSSLAGGYNEQFF. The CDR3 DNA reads TGTGCCAGCAGCTCACTAGCGGGAGGTTACAATGAGCAGTTCTTC.

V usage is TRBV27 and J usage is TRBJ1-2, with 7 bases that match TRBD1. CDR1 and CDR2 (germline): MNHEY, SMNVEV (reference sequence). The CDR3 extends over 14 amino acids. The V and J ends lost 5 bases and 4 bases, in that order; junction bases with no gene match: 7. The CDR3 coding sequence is TGTGCCAGCAGTCCCTGGACAGGAGGCTATGGCTACACCTTC. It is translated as CASSPWTGGYGYTF.